What follows are 15 T cell receptor beta chains derived from one specimen sequenced in a study of identical twins' blood T cells. MiXCR, applied by TCRdb to the 5' RACE reads, yields one record per CDR3 protein. In the table there are fewer than 450,000 distinct CDR3 sequences, 28% of which are singletons. The sample comprised PBMCs. Source of these receptors: a woman aged 18 to 49 in good health.

Points on this clonotype: A much larger clone lies a single base off, so this may be a read error. The chain links TRBV6-6 to TRBJ1-2, with D perhaps matching TRBD1 (5 bases). This CDR3 spans 12 amino acids. CDR1 is MNHNY and CDR2 is SVGAGI in the germline V gene (reference sequence). CDR3 sequence: CAGSQGLYGYTF. CDR3 sequence (DNA): TGTGCCGGCAGCCAGGGACTCTATGGCTACACCTTC.

The genes are TRBV10-2 and TRBJ2-7; a weak D match, TRBD1 (5 bases). V was pared by 0 bases and J by 2 bases, with 14 bases between. This CDR3 comprises 16 residues. CDR1 is WSHSY and CDR2 is SAAADI in the germline V gene. The CDR3 loop reads CASSESLSSRAYEQYF. CDR3 coding DNA: TGCGCCAGCAGTGAGTCGTTATCCAGCAGGGCCTACGAGCAGTACTTC.

The CDR3 DNA reads TGTGCCAGCAGTCCCGGGACTAAGAGGAAGCAGTTCTTC. Its translation: CASSPGTKRKQFF. The V gene is TRBV9, the J gene TRBJ2-1; TRBD2 aligns across 7 bases. V trimming: 5 bases; J trimming: 11 bases; junction bases outside the gene matches: 10. Germline values: CDR1 SGDLS, CDR2 YYNGEE. The CDR3 length is 13 residues. Based on the CDR3 plus reference TRBV9 and TRBJ2-1, the full variable domain is DSGVTQTPKHLITATGQRVTLRCSPRSGDLSVYWYQQSLDQGLQFLIQYYNGEERAKGNILERFSAQQFPDLHSELNLSSLELGDSALYFCASSPGTKRKQFFGPGTRLTVL.

V and J are TRBV20-1 and TRBJ1-1; maybe TRBD1 (5 bases). CDR1 and CDR2 (germline): DFQATT, SNEGSKA (reference sequence). This CDR3 region has 13 residues. V dropped 6 bases and J dropped 11 bases, with 22 bases sitting between them. The CDR3 region is CSAPGRPRGYAFF. The DNA of the CDR3 is TGCAGTGCCCCTGGGCGCCCCCGGGGGTATGCTTTCTTT.

The sample holds a few counts of this clonotype. This chain joins TRBV5-1 and TRBJ1-1; 8 positions match TRBD1. This CDR3 comprises 14 residues. The V segment lost 2 bases and the J segment 3 bases; nucleotides outside the gene matches: 3. Germline assignment: CDR1 SGHRS and CDR2 YFSETQ. The CDR3, as DNA: TGCGCCAGCAGCTTTGCGACAGGGGACACTGAAGCTTTCTTT. It yields the protein CASSFATGDTEAFF.

The rearrangement links TRBV20-1 to TRBJ1-5; D gene ambiguous. The germline CDR1 and CDR2 sequences are DFQATT and SNEGSKA (reference sequence). The CDR3 has 11 residues. The V end was cut by 6 bases, the J end by 4 bases, with 7 bases between. CDR3 residues: CSAGRNQPQHF. Written as DNA, the CDR3 is TGCAGTGCCGGACGGAATCAGCCCCAGCATTTT.

The genes are TRBV7-6 and TRBJ1-3, with TRBD1 identical over 7 bases. CDR3 size: 15 residues. CDR1 SGHVS and CDR2 FNYEAQ come from the germline V gene. After removal of 2 bases from V and 7 bases from J, the junction contained 8 bases not matched to a gene. This CDR3 is CASSLRDSGRNTIYF. CDR3 bases: TGTGCCAGCAGCTTACGGGACAGTGGCAGGAACACCATATATTTT.

Notes on this clonotype: Possible read error: a much larger clone is one base away. Given the absence of the conserved phenylalanine or tryptophan at the CDR3 end, a read error is likely. The V and J genes are TRBV6-1 and TRBJ2-1; tentative D call: TRBD1 (5 bases). Trimming stripped 4 bases from V and 0 bases from J, with 13 bases between. This CDR3 has 16 residues. Per the germline V gene, CDR1 is MNHNS and CDR2 is SASEGT. The CDR3 region is CASSVYTGSSYNEQFL. In DNA, the CDR3 is TGTGCCAGCAGTGTTTACACAGGAAGCTCCTACAATGAGCAGTTCCTC.

This clonotype has more than one count but fewer than ten. This chain connects TRBV19 to TRBJ1-3; D perhaps matches TRBD1 (5 bases). CDR1 is LNHDA, CDR2 SQIVND, per germline (reference sequence). Trimming left V 6 bases short and J 1 base short, with 13 bases between. The CDR3 length is 15 residues. This CDR3 reads CASSRDSGSGNTIYF. CDR3 in DNA: TGTGCCAGTAGCCGGGACTCCGGATCTGGAAACACCATATATTTT.

The chain carries TRBV5-8 and TRBJ1-2; no reliable D call. The CDR3 sequence is 12 residues long. Germline V gives CDR1 SGHTS, CDR2 YDEGEE. V shed 0 bases and J shed 7 bases, with 7 bases lying between them. The DNA of the CDR3 is TGTGCCAGCAGCTTGGCACGTTCTGGCTACACCTTC. The encoded protein is CASSLARSGYTF.

The V and J genes are TRBV6-5 and TRBJ1-1; D is unresolved. With 7 bases removed from V and 4 bases from J, the gap between germline ends came to 13 bases. Germline values: CDR1 MNHEY, CDR2 SVGAGI. The CDR3 is 13 amino acids. CDR3: CASKPGYGTEAFF. The CDR3 DNA is TGTGCCAGCAAACCGGGGTATGGCACTGAAGCTTTCTTT.

This clonotype was observed at least ten times. The chain is built from TRBV20-1 and TRBJ1-2; 7 nucleotides agree with TRBD1. This CDR3 comprises 14 residues. J was trimmed by 4 bases and V by 5 bases; bases with no gene match: 10. Germline loops: CDR1 DFQATT, CDR2 SNEGSKA (reference sequence). Here the CDR3 reads CSARWTGSGYGYTF. In DNA, the CDR3 is TGCAGTGCTCGATGGACAGGCTCGGGCTATGGCTACACCTTC.

This clonotype was seen only a few times. The chain has TRBV20-1 and TRBJ1-1; 7 bases agree with TRBD1. The germline V gene has CDR1 DFQATT and CDR2 SNEGSKA (reference sequence). The CDR3 consists of 15 residues. The V and J ends lost 6 bases and 1 base, in that order; junction bases with no gene match: 11. The CDR3 bases are TGCAGTGCCCGGAGAGGGGGCGGACCGAACACTGAAGCTTTCTTT. Encoded protein: CSARRGGGPNTEAFF.

About this clonotype itself: At one of its ends the junction is not consistent with the germline gene, which may arise from a read error. J is TRBJ1-2 and V is TRBV9; TRBD1 agrees at 7 bases. Germline V lookup: CDR1 SGDLS, CDR2 YYNGEE. The CDR3 is 14 residues long. The chain's CDR3 is CAGSGGTAEHGYTF. As DNA, the CDR3 is TGTGCCGGCAGCGGGGGGACAGCCGAACATGGCTACACCTTC.

The chain has TRBV27 and TRBJ2-5, with D perhaps matching TRBD2 (6 bases). Per the germline V gene, CDR1 is MNHEY and CDR2 is SMNVEV (reference sequence). The CDR3 has 14 amino acids. Trimming took 8 bases from V and 2 from J, leaving 15 bases between them. CDR3 nucleotide sequence: TGTGCCAGCGGCAGACTAGGCCAACAAGAGACCCAGTACTTC. Its protein product is CASGRLGQQETQYF.